The TCR beta chain under discussion was sequenced for a study of shared clonotypes between healthy human individuals. Several immunoSEQ 96-well plates shared each subset's DNA, each plate a replicate. Measured with immunoSEQ multiplex PCR; TCRdb has only the in-frame clones, and not every one. The data show roughly 1 million clones, with 75% to 80% seen just once and under 0.65% held by the top ten. Notes on this clone: Its antigen remains unknown.

CDR3 length: 15 residues. The V gene end was trimmed by 6 bases and the J gene end by 1 base; junction bases not matched to a gene: 4. Germline V CDR1 and CDR2: MNHEY, SVGAGI. Broader study findings: Of the naive CD4 clonotypes, around 4.8% were shared across several donors.

Study donors comprised healthy, HIV-negative adults devoid of recent acute infection or vaccination. Each sample came from a Caucasian adult donor living in Nashville, Tennessee. This clonotype was obtained from a man aged 18-30 years in good health. Some clones in this sample may be carry-over from other donors' samples. Specimen: memory CD4+ T cells from PBMCs. Subset defined: CD45RA-negative fraction. The V call is TRBV6-5, the J call TRBJ2-3; 10 bases agree with TRBD1. CDR3 region: CASSPGTGGTDTQYF. Here the CDR3 DNA reads TGTGCCAGCAGCCCTGGGACAGGGGGCACAGATACGCAGTATTTT.